The 3 T cell receptor beta chains given below trace back to one sample, sequenced in a study of T cells of healthy individuals. Using its own MiXCR run on the 5' RACE reads, TCRdb lists one record per CDR3 protein. The profile shows about 100,000 distinct CDR3 sequences, 15% to 20% of them singletons. These receptors originate from a human donor in good health.

This clonotype was found many times. One junction end disagrees with the germline gene, perhaps due to a read error. This sequence joins TRBV20-1 and TRBJ1-3; 7 nucleotides line up with TRBD1. This CDR3 is built from 12 residues. Germline V gene lookup returns CDR1 DFQATT and CDR2 SNEGSKA (reference sequence). DNA of the CDR3: TGCAGGGCTACAGGGGCGGGAAACACCATATATTTT. Its protein is CRATGAGNTIYF.

In this sample, this clonotype turned up a few times. An end of the junction does not agree with germline; a read error may underlie this. The chain uses TRBV2 and TRBJ1-2, with 8 bases that match TRBD1. Germline V gene lookup returns CDR1 SNHLY and CDR2 FYNNEI. This CDR3 contains 14 residues. For the CDR3, the DNA is TGTGCCAGCAGTGAAGGGACAGGGTTTTATGGCTACAACTTC. Its protein is CASSEGTGFYGYNF. Combining the CDR3 with reference TRBV2 and TRBJ1-2 gives the whole variable domain EPEVTQTPSHQVTQMGQEVILRCVPISNHLYFYWYRQILGQKVEFLVSFYNNEISEKSEIFDDQFSVERPDGSNFTLKIRSTKLEDSAMYFCASSEGTGFYGYNFGSGTRLTVV.

The rearrangement joins TRBV6-6 to TRBJ2-3; D might be TRBD2 (5 bases). The germline CDR1 and CDR2 sequences are MNHNY and SVGAGI (reference sequence). Trimming removed 6 bases at V and 9 bases at J, with 10 bases between. CDR3 length equals 11 residues. The CDR3 bases are TGTGCCAGCAGCCCCCGAGGGACGCAGTATTTT. Translating gives CASSPRGTQYF.